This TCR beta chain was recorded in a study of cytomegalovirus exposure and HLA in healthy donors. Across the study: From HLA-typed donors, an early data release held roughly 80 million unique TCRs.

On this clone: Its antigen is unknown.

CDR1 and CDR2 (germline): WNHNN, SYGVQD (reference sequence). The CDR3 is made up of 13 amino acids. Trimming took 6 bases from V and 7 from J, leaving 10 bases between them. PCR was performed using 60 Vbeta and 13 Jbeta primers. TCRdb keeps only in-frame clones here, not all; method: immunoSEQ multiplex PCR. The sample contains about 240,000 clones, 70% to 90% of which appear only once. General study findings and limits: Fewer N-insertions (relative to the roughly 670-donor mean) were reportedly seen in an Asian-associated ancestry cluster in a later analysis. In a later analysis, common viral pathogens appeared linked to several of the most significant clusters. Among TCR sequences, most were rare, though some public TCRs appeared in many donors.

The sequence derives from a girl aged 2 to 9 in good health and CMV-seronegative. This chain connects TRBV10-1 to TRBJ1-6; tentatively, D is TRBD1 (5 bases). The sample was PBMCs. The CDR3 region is CASSREGNSPLHF. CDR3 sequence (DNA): TGCGCCAGCAGCCGGGAGGGGAATTCACCCCTCCACTTT.